This TCR beta chain was retrieved from a study of T cells in Graves' hyperthyroidism and ophthalmopathy. Study conclusions and caveats: Blood also contained most expanded thyroid clonotypes above 0.001. Onset of ophthalmopathy came a median roughly 6.9 months after the model predicted it.

Newly diagnosed hyperthyroidism, duration under 2 months, in patients aged 18 to 65. Template material for amplifying TCR beta CDR3 regions consisted of RNA transcripts. The HTBI primer set drove a first-round RT-PCR of the TCR CDR3. Via MiXCR, TCRdb re-called the multiplex PCR reads, giving one row per CDR3 protein. There are around 300,000 distinct CDR3 sequences in the sample; around 15% occur only once, and more than 30% lies in the top ten. Comments on this clonotype: Its specificity is unknown.

Trimming shortened V by 1 base and J by 7 bases, and 11 bases separated the two germline ends. Germline lookup yields CDR1 LGHNA and CDR2 YNFKEQ. The CDR3 is made up of 14 amino acids. This rearrangement joins TRBV4-2 to TRBJ2-1, with D possibly matching TRBD2 (5 bases). This receptor was identified in a woman aged 45-65 years with Graves' hyperthyroidism that later progressed to Graves' ophthalmopathy. Sample: blood. This CDR3 is CASSQVGALNEQFF. The CDR3 DNA follows: TGTGCCAGCAGCCAAGTGGGAGCCTTAAATGAGCAGTTCTTC.